This TCR beta chain was identified in a study of blood T cells in healthy people across ages. Findings and caveats of the study: When set beside aged donors, long-lived donors presented more naive CD4+ cells and higher diversity.

Combining a sample-barcoded 5' primer with a J-beta primer mix, a second PCR ran for about 6 to 11 cycles. Tagging of each cDNA molecule was performed by a template-switch adaptor with 12 random nucleotides. TCRdb fed the 5' RACE reads into MiXCR, producing one record per CDR3 protein. The data hold more than 900,000 distinct CDR3 sequences, with just under 30% observed a single time. In regard to this clonotype: The antigen is unknown.

Germline V gene lookup returns CDR1 SGHDT and CDR2 YYEEEE. The CDR3 covers 15 residues. With 5 bases clipped from V and 1 base from J, the junction kept 6 bases outside the gene matches. This sample was shared with a second study, whose subject was T cells of mothers and their children. From that study: Extracted RNA, in its entirety, went into cDNA synthesis at around 1.5 ug per 15 ul.

The sequenced material came from blood. The rearrangement joins TRBV5-6 to TRBJ2-5; 9 bases align to TRBD1. The receptor comes from a woman aged 40 to 49 in good health. The CDR3 coding sequence is TGTGCCAGCAGTGCGAGGACAGGGGCCCAAGAGACCCAGTACTTC. Translated, it gives CASSARTGAQETQYF.